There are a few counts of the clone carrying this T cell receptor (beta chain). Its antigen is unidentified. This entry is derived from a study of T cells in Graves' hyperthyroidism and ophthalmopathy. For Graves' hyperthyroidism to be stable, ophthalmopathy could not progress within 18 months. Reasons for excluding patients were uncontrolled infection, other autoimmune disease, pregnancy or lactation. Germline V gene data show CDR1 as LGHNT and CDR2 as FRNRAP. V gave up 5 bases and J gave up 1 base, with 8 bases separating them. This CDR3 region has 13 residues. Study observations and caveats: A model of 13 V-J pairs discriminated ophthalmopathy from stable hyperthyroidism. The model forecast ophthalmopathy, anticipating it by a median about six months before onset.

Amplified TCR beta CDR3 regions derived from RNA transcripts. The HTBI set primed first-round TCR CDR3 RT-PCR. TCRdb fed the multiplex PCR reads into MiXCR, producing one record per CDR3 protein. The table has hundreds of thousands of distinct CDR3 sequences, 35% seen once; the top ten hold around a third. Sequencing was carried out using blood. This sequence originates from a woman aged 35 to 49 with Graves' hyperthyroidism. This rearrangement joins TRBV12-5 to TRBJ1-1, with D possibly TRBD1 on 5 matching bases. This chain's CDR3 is CASGPDKNTEAFF. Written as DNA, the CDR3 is TGTGCTAGTGGTCCGGACAAGAACACTGAAGCTTTCTTT. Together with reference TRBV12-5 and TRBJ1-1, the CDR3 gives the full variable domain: DARVTQTPRHKVTEMGQEVTMRCQPILGHNTVFWYRQTMMQGLELLAYFRNRAPLDDSGMPKDRFSAEMPDATLATLKIQPSEPRDSAVYFCASGPDKNTEAFFGQGTRLTVV.